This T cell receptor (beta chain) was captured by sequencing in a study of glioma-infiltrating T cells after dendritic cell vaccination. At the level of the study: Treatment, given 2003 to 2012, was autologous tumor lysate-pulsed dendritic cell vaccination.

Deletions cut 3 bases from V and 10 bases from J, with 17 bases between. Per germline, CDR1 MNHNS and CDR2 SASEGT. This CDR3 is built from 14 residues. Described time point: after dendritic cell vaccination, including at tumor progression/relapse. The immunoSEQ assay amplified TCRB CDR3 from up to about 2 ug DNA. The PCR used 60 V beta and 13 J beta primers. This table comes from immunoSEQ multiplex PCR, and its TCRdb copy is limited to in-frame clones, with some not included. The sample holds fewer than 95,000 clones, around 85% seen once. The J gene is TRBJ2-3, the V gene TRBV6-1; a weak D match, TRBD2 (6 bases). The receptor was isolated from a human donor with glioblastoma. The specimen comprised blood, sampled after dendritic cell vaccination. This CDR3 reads CASSEEGWAEAQYF. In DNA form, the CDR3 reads TGTGCCAGCAGTGAGGAGGGTTGGGCCGAGGCGCAGTATTTT.